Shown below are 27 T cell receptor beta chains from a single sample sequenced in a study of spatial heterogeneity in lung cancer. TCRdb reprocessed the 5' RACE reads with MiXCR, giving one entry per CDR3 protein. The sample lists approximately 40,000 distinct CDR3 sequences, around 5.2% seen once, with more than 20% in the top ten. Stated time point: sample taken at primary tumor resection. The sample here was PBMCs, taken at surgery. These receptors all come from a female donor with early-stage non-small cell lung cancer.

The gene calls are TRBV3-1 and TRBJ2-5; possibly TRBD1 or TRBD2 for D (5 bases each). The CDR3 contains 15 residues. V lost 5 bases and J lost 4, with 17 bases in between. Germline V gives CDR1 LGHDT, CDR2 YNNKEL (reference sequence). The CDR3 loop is CASSARDRHPETQYF. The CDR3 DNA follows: TGTGCCAGCAGCGCCCGGGACCGCCATCCAGAGACCCAGTACTTC.

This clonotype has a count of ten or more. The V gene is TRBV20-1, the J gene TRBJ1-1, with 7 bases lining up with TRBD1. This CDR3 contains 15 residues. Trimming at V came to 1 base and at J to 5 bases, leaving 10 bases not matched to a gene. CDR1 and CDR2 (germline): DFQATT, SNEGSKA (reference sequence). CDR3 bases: TGCAGTGCTAGAGCCCCAACAGGGGATGGGACTGAAGCTTTCTTT. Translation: CSARAPTGDGTEAFF.

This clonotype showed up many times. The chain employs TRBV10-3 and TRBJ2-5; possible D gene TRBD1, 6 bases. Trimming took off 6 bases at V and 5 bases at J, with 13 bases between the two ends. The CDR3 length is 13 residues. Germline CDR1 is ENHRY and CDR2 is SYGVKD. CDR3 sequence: CAISAGAVETQYF. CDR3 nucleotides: TGTGCCATCAGCGCAGGGGCGGTCGAGACCCAGTACTTC.

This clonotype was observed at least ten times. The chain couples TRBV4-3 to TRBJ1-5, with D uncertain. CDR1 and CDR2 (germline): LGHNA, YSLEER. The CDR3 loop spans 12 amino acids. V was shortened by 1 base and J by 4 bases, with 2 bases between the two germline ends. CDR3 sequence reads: CASSQGNQPQHF. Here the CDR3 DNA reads TGCGCCAGCAGCCAAGGAAATCAGCCCCAGCATTTT.

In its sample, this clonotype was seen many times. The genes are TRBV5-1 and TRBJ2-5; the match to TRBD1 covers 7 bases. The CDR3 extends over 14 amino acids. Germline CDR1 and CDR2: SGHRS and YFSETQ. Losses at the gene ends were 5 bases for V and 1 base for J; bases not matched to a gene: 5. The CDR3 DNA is TGCGCCAGCAGTAAAGGGACAGCCCAAGAGACCCAGTACTTC. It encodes CASSKGTAQETQYF.

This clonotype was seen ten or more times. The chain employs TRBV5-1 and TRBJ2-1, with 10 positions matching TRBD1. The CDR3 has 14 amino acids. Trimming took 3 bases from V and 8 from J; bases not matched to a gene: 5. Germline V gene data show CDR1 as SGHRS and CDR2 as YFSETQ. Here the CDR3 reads CASSSDRGEDEQFF. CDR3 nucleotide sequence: TGCGCCAGCAGCTCGGACAGGGGGGAGGATGAGCAGTTCTTC. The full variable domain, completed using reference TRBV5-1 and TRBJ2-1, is KAGVTQTPRYLIKTRGQQVTLSCSPISGHRSVSWYQQTPGQGLQFLFEYFSETQRNKGNFPGRFSGRQFSNSRSEMNVSTLELGDSALYLCASSSDRGEDEQFFGPGTRLTVL.

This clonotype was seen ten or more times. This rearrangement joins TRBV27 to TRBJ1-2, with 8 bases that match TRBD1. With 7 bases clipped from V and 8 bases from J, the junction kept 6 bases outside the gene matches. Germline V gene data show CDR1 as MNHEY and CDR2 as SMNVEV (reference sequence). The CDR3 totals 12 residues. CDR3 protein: CASTKDRVGYTF. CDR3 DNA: TGTGCCAGCACCAAGGACAGGGTGGGCTACACCTTC.

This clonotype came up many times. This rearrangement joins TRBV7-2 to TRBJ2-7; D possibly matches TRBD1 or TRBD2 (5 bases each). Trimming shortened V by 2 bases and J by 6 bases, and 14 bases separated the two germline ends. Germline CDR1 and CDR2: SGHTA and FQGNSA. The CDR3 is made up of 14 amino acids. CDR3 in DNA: TGTGCCAGCAGCTTAACCGGGACCGAGGGCGAGCAGTACTTC. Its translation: CASSLTGTEGEQYF.

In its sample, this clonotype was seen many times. CDR3 residues: CSVEYAGNTEAFF. The CDR3 DNA reads TGCAGCGTTGAGTACGCGGGAAACACTGAAGCTTTCTTT. The chain combines TRBV29-1 with TRBJ1-1, with D hard to call. V shed 3 bases and J shed 2 bases, with 10 bases lying between them. Looked up from germline, CDR1 is SQVTM and CDR2 is ANQGSEA. The CDR3 has 13 residues.

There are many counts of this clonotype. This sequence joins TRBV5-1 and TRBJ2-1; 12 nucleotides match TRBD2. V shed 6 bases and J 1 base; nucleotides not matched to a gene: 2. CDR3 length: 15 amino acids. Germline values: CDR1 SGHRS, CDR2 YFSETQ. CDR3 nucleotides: TGCGCCAGCACTAGCGGGGGGGCGTCCTACAATGAGCAGTTCTTC. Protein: CASTSGGASYNEQFF.

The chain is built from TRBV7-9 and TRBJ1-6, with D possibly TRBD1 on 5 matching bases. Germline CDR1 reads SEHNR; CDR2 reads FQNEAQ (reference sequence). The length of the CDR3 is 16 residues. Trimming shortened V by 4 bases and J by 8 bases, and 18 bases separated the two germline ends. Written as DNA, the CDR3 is TGTGCCAGCAGCTCGGCGGGGGAAAGCCCGTATTCACCCCTCCACTTT. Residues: CASSSAGESPYSPLHF.

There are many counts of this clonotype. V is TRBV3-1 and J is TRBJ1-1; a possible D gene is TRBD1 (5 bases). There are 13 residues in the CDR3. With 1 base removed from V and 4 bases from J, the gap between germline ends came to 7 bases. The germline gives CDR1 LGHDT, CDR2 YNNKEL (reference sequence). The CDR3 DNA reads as TGTGCCAGCAGCCAAGTCGGGGGCACTGAAGCTTTCTTT. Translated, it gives CASSQVGGTEAFF.

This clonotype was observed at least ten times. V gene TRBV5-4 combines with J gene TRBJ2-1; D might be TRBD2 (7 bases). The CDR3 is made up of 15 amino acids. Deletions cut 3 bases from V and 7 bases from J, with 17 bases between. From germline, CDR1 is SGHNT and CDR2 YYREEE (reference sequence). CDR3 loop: CASSSGEGGWNEQFF. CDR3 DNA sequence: TGTGCCAGCAGCTCCGGGGAGGGGGGATGGAATGAGCAGTTCTTC.

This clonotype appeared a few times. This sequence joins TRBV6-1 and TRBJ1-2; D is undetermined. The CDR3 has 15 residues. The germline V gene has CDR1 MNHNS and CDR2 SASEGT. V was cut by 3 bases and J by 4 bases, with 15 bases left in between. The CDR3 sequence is CASSDYPVGGYGYTF. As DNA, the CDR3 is TGTGCCAGCAGTGATTACCCGGTGGGTGGCTATGGCTACACCTTC.

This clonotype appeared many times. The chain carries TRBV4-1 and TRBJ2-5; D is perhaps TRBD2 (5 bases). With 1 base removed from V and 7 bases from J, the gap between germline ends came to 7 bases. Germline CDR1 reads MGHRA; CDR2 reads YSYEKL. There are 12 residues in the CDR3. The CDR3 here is CASSQGAGTQYF. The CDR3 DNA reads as TGCGCCAGCAGCCAAGGCGCGGGGACCCAGTACTTC.

In nucleotides, the CDR3 is TGCGCCAGCAGCCTTGAGGGACTGGCAGATACGCAGTATTTT. Translation gives CASSLEGLADTQYF. The chain carries TRBV4-3 and TRBJ2-3, with D possibly TRBD2 on 6 matching bases. The CDR3 is 14 residues long. Trimming removed 4 bases from V and 4 bases from J, with 12 bases in between. Germline lookup yields CDR1 LGHNA and CDR2 YSLEER.

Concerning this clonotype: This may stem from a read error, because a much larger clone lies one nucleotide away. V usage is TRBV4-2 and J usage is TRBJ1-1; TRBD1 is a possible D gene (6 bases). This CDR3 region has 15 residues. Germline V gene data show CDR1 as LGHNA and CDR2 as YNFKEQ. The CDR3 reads CTSSQVRGAQTEAFF. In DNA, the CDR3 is TGTACCAGCAGCCAAGTTCGGGGGGCGCAGACTGAAGCTTTCTTT.

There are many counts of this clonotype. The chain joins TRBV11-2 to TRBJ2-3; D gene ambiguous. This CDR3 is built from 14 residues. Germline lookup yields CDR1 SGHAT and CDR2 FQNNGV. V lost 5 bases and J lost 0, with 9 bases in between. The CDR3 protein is CASSPLQSTDTQYF. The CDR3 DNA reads TGTGCCAGCAGCCCCCTCCAAAGCACAGATACGCAGTATTTT. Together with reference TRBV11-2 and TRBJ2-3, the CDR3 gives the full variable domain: EAGVAQSPRYKIIEKRQSVAFWCNPISGHATLYWYQQILGQGPKLLIQFQNNGVVDDSQLPKDRFSAERLKGVDSTLKIQPAKLEDSAVYLCASSPLQSTDTQYFGPGTRLTVL.

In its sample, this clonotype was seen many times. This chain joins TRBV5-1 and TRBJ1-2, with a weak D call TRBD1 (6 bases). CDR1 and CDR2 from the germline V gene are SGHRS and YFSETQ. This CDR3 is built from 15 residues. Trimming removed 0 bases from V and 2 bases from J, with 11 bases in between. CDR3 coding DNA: TGCGCCAGCAGCTTGGAGGCAGGGGCCAACTATGGCTACACCTTC. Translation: CASSLEAGANYGYTF.

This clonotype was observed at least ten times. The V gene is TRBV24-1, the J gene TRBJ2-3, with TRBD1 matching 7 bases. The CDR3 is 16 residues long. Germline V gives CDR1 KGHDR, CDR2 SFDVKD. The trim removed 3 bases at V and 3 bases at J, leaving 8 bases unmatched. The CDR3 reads CATSDLTGPRTDTQYF. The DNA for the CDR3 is TGTGCCACCAGTGATCTGACAGGGCCAAGGACAGATACGCAGTATTTT.

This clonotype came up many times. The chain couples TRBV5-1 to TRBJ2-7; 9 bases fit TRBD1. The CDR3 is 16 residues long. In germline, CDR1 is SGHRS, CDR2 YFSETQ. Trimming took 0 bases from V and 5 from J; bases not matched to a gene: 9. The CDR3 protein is CASSLDIQGASDEQYF. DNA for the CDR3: TGCGCCAGCAGCTTGGACATACAGGGGGCATCGGACGAGCAGTACTTC. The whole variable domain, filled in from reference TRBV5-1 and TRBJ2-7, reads KAGVTQTPRYLIKTRGQQVTLSCSPISGHRSVSWYQQTPGQGLQFLFEYFSETQRNKGNFPGRFSGRQFSNSRSEMNVSTLELGDSALYLCASSLDIQGASDEQYFGPGTRLTVT.

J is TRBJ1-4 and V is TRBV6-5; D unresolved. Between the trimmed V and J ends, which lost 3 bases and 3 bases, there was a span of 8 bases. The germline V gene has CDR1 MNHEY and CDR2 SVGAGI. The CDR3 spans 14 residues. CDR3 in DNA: TGTGCCAGCAGTTATAGTAGCGCTAATGAAAAACTGTTTTTT. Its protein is CASSYSSANEKLFF.

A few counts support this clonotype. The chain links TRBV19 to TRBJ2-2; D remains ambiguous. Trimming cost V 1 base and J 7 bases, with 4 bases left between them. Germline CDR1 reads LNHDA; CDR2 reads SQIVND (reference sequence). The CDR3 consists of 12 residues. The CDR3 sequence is CASSIGSGELFF. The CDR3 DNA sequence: TGTGCCAGTAGTATAGGAAGCGGGGAGCTGTTTTTT.

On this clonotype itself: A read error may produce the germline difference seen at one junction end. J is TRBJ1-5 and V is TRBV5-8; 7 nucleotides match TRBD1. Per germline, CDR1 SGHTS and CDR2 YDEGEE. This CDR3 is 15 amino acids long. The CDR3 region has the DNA TGTGCCGGCAGCAAAGGGACAGCTGCTCGACAGCCCCAGCATTTT. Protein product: CAGSKGTAARQPQHF.

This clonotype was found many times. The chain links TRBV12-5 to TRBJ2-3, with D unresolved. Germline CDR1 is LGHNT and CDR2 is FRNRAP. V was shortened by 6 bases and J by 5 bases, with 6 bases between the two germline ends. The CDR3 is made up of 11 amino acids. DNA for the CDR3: TGTGCTAGTGGCCACGAAGATACGCAGTATTTT. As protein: CASGHEDTQYF.

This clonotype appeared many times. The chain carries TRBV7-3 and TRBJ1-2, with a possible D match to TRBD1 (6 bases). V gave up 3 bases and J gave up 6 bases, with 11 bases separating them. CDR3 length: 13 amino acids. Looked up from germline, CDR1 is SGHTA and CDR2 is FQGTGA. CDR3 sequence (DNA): TGTGCCAGCAGCTTCCAGACAGGAAATGGCTACACCTTC. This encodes CASSFQTGNGYTF.

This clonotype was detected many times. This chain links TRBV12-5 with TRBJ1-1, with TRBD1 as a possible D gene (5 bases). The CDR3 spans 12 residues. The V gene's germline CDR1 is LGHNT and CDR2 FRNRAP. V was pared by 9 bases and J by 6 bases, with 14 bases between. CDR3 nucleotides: TGTGCTAGCGGTACAGGATTATCTGAAGCTTTCTTT. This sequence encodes CASGTGLSEAFF.